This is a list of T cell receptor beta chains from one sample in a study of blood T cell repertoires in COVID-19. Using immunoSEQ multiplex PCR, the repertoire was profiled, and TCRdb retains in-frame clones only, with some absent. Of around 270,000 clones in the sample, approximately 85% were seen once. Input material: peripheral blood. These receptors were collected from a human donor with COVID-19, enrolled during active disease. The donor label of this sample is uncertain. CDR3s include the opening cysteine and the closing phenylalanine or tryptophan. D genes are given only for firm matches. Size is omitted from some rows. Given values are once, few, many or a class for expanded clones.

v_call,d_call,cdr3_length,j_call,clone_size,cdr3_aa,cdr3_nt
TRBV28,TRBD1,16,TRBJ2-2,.,CASSLSGTGQPGELFF,TGTGCCAGCAGTCTTTCCGGGACAGGGCAACCCGGGGAGCTGTTTTTT
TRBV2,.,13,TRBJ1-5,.,CASSYRLNQPQHF,TGTGCCAGCAGTTACAGGCTGAATCAGCCCCAGCATTTT
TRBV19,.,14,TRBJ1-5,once,CASSIDRGNQPQHF,TGTGCCAGTAGTATAGATCGGGGAAATCAGCCCCAGCATTTT
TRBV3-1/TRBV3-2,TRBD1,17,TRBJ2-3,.,CASSQDLGDRGIDTQYF,TGTGCCAGCAGCCAAGATCTTGGAGACAGGGGAATAGATACGCAGTATTTT
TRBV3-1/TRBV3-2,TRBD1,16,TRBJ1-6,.,CASSPGTGPGNSPLHF,TGTGCCAGCAGTCCCGGGACAGGGCCAGGGAATTCACCCCTCCACTTT
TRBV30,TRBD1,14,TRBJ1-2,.,CAWSVLTGVGGYTF,TGTGCCTGGAGTGTACTGACAGGGGTTGGTGGCTACACCTTC
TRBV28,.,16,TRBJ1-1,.,CASSSEYDTVNTEAFF,TGTGCCAGCAGTTCAGAATATGACACTGTGAACACTGAAGCTTTCTTT
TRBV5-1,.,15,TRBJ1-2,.,CASSRPEQGNYGYTF,TGCGCCAGCAGCCGACCAGAACAGGGTAACTATGGCTACACCTTC
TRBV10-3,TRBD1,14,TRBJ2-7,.,CAIRGQGRSYEQYF,TGTGCCATCAGAGGACAGGGAAGGTCCTACGAGCAGTACTTC
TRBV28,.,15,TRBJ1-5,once,CASSFSRAGNQPQHF,TGTGCCAGCAGTTTTTCCAGGGCAGGCAATCAGCCCCAGCATTTT
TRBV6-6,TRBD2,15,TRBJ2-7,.,CASSSIAGVAYEQYF,TGTGCCAGCAGTTCCATAGCGGGAGTGGCCTACGAGCAGTACTTC
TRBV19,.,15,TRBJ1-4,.,CASSAGPPTNEKLFF,TGTGCCAGTAGTGCGGGACCTCCAACTAATGAAAAACTGTTTTTT
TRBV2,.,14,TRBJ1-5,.,CASSEEGSNQPQHF,TGTGCCAGCAGTGAGGAGGGTAGCAATCAGCCCCAGCATTTT
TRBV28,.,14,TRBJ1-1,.,CASSPAGEMTEAFF,TGTGCCAGCAGTCCCGCCGGTGAAATGACTGAAGCTTTCTTT
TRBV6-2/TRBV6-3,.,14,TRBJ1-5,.,CASSYITQDQPQHF,TGTGCCAGCAGTTACATCACCCAGGATCAGCCCCAGCATTTT
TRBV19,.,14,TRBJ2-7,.,CASSRGGDSYEQYF,TGTGCCAGTAGTCGAGGGGGTGACTCCTACGAGCAGTACTTC